One sample yielded the 2 T cell receptor beta chains listed below, sequenced in a study of cytomegalovirus exposure and HLA in healthy donors. PCR was performed using 60 Vbeta and 13 Jbeta primers. TCRdb's table, derived via immunoSEQ multiplex PCR, lists solely in-frame clones and lacks some. The data contain 160,000 or so clones, about 80% of them singletons. Sequences were obtained from PBMCs. The receptor source for this set is a man aged 60 to 75 in good health and CMV-seronegative.

The chain recombines TRBV9 with TRBJ2-7, with 12 bases identical to TRBD2. The CDR3 is 16 amino acids. Germline V gene sequence: CDR1 SGDLS, CDR2 YYNGEE. V lost 4 bases and J lost 4; bases outside the gene matches: 9. CDR3 residues: CASSPIGTSGPYEQYF. The CDR3 DNA sequence: TGTGCCAGCAGCCCCATTGGGACTAGCGGGCCTTACGAGCAGTACTTC.

CDR3 amino acids: CASSPLAGGPETQYF. CDR3 coding DNA: TGTGCCAGCTCACCACTGGCGGGAGGGCCAGAGACCCAGTACTTC. This chain uses TRBV18 with TRBJ2-5, with TRBD2 matching over 9 bases. CDR1 is KGHSH, CDR2 LQKENI, per germline. With 1 base clipped from V and 4 bases from J, the junction kept 4 bases outside the gene matches. CDR3 length: 15 amino acids. The whole variable domain, remainder taken from reference TRBV18 and TRBJ2-5, is NAGVMQNPRHLVRRRGQEARLRCSPMKGHSHVYWYRQLPEEGLKFMVYLQKENIIDESGMPKERFSAEFPKEGPSILRIQQVVRGDSAAYFCASSPLAGGPETQYFGPGTRLLVL.